A selection of T cell receptor beta chains follows, all from one sample in a study of shared clonotypes between healthy human individuals. Using immunoSEQ multiplex PCR, the repertoire was profiled, and TCRdb retains in-frame clones only, with some absent. The table lists millions of clones, approximately 94% of them singletons. The specimen was naive CD8+ T cells from PBMCs. These receptor sequences come from a man aged 18 to 29 in good health. Some clones in this sample may be carry-over from other donors' samples. Each CDR3 is given with its conserved first and last residue. Rows may omit the clone size; those that give it use once, few, many or a size class.

CASSWRESSYNEQFF,TRBV6-5,-
CAISRDYEQYF,TRBV10-3,-
CASSQDSGVSYNEQFF,TRBV4-2,-
CASSLVYGTGDGYTF,TRBV5-1,-
CASSSPRTAFSYEQYF,TRBV6-5,-
CASSTTALPEAFF,TRBV7-9,-
CASSLDRTGATYEQYF,TRBV7-2,-
CASSSRSGTGEGTTYEQYF,TRBV9,-
CASSLRGDSLNTGELFF,TRBV7-3,-
CATSPSAAGNTIYF,TRBV15,-
CASSPPGLRSPGELFF,TRBV28,-
CAHKQGTYEQYF,TRBV30,-
CASSLAGHSAETQYF,TRBV7-6,once
CASSTDRGVAPQHF,TRBV7-8,-
CASSLGTSPYGYTF,TRBV4-2,-
CASGWGRTDTQYF,TRBV5-1,-
CASSLPDRGRTGELFF,TRBV9,-
CASSFTSGVYNEQFF,TRBV9,-
CASSIQSGGLHGYTF,TRBV19,-
CASSLLGAGSTEAFF,TRBV27,once
CASSLSSGATYGYTF,TRBV27,-
CASSVGISNQPQHF,TRBV9,-
CSVARSSGGPPTDTQYF,TRBV29-1,-
CASTPDRGWGNNEQFF,TRBV12-1,-
CAISDPTRGEQYF,TRBV10-3,-
CASSHGTGPPGEKLFF,TRBV4-1,-
CASSVRQGVINEQYF,TRBV7-8,once
CASSYSRPGQGIWKAGYTF,TRBV6-9,-
CASSFNYRVSYEQYF,TRBV28,once
CASSQDGRFGSRELFF,TRBV4-3,-
CASRSLANYGYTF,TRBV28,-
CASSIAWTAQETQYF,TRBV19,-